These T cell receptor beta chains were read from a single sample in a study of control samples from healthy donors and cancer patients. The table came from immunoSEQ multiplex PCR; TCRdb's copy has only in-frame clones and leaves some out. In the table there are under 30,000 clones, about 85% of which are singletons. The sequencing sample was made of formalin-fixed, paraffin-embedded tissue. Receptors originate from a female donor with melanoma. CDR3s leave out the opening cysteine and the closing phenylalanine or tryptophan. Clone size is stated in some rows and not others, as once, few, many or a class when expanded.

clone_size cdr3_length v_call cdr3_aa
. 14 TRBV7-9 ASSLAARGLAGIQY
. 15 TRBV5-1 ASSLGQLAGGQETQY
. 13 TRBV29-1 SYQTGTGRSEPQH
once 15 TRBV5-1 ASSLGDSHLIGYGYT
. 11 TRBV2 ASRLSGANVLT
. 13 TRBV24-1 ATSGSGLAHNEQF
. 15 TRBV14 ASSQTLSGTALETQY
. 9 TRBV21-1 ASSKTGEQY
. 13 TRBV5-1 ASSSTTGVGNEAF
once 12 TRBV7-2 ASSLTPLLGEQY
. 13 TRBV7-8 ASSQPTGFVYEQY
once 17 TRBV5-5 ASSLVFNGAGGPPVKQF
few 11 TRBV20-1 SASPREGYEQY
. 12 TRBV6-5 ASTQRGRNTEAF
once 14 TRBV10-3 AISDPVQGSFYEQY
. 11 TRBV6-4 ASSGADTGELF
once 13 TRBV4-2 ASSIEGGVSGELF
. 13 TRBV4-2 ASRDIAGTRNEQF
. 12 TRBV29-1 SVEGFSRNTEAF
. 12 TRBV7-9 ASSPKEGGYGYT